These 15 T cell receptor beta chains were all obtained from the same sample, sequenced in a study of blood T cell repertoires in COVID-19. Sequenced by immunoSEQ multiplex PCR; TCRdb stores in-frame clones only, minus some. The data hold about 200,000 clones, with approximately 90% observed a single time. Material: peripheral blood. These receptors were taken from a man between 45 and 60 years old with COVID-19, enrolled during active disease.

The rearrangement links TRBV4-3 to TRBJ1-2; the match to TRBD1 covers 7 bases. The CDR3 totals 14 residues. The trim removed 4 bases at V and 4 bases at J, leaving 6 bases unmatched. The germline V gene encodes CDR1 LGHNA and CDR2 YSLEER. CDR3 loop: CASSPRGTSYGYTF. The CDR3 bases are TGCGCCAGCAGCCCCAGGGGGACCAGCTATGGCTACACCTTC.

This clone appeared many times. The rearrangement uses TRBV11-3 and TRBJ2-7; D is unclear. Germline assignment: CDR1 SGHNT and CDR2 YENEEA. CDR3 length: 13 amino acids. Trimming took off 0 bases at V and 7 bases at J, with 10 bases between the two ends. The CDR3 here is CASSLDHSREQYF. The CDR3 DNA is TGTGCCAGCAGCTTAGATCATTCGAGGGAGCAGTACTTC.

DNA of the CDR3: TGTGCCAGCAGCCAATTCTTTACTAGCCGCACCGGGGAGCTGTTTTTT. This translates into CASSQFFTSRTGELFF. The genes are TRBV3-1 (or the pseudogene TRBV3-2) and TRBJ2-2, with D tentatively TRBD2 (6 bases). This CDR3 comprises 16 residues. Germline values: CDR1 LGHDT, CDR2 YNNKEL (reference sequence). Trimming removed 2 bases from V and 4 bases from J, with 14 bases in between.

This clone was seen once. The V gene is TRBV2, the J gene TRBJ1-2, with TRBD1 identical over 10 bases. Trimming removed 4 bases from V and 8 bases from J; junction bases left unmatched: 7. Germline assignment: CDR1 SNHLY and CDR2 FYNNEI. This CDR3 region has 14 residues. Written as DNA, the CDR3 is TGTGCCAGCAGTGTAGGGACAGGGGTAGTCGGCTACACCTTC. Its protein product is CASSVGTGVVGYTF.

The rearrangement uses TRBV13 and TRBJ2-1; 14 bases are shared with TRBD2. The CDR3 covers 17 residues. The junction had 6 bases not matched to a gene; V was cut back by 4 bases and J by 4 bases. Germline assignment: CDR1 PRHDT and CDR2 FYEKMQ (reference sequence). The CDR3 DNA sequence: TGTGCCAGCAGCTCGGGGACTAGCGGGAGACGTTACAATGAGCAGTTCTTC. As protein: CASSSGTSGRRYNEQFF. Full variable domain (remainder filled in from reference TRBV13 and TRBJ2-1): AAGVIQSPRHLIKEKRETATLKCYPIPRHDTVYWYQQGPGQDPQFLISFYEKMQSDKGSIPDRFSAQQFSDYHSELNMSSLELGDSALYFCASSSGTSGRRYNEQFFGPGTRLTVL.

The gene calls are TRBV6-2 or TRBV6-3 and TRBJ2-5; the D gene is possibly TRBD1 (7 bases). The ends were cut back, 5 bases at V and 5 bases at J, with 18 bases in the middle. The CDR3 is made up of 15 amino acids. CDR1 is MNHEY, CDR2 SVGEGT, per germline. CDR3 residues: CASSRHSAGGETQYF. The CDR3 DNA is TGTGCCAGCAGTCGCCACAGTGCAGGGGGGGAGACCCAGTACTTC.

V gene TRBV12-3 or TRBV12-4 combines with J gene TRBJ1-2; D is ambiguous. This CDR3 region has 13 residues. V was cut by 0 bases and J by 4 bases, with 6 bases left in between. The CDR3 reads CASSLALGYGYTF. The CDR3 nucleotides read TGTGCCAGCAGTTTAGCGCTAGGCTATGGCTACACCTTC.

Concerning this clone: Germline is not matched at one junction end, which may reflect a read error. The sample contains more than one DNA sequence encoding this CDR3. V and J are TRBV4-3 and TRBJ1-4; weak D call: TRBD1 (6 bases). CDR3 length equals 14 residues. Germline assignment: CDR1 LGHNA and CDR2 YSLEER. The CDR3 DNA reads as TGCGCCAGCAGTCAAGGGGACATGCGTGAAAAACTGTTTTTT. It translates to CASSQGDMREKLFF.

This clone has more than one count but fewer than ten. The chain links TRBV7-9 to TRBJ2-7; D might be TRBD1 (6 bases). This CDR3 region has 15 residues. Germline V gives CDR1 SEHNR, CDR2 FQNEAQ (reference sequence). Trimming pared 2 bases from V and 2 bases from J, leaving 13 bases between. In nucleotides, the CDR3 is TGTGCCAGCAGCTTAATTTTTGGACAGACCTACGAGCAGTACTTC. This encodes CASSLIFGQTYEQYF.

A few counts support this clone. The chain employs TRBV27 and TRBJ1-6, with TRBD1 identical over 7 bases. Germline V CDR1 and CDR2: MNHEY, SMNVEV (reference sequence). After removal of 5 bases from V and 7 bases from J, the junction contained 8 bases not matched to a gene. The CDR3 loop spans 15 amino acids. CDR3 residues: CASSTRQGENSPLHF. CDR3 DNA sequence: TGTGCCAGCAGTACAAGACAGGGAGAGAATTCACCCCTCCACTTT.

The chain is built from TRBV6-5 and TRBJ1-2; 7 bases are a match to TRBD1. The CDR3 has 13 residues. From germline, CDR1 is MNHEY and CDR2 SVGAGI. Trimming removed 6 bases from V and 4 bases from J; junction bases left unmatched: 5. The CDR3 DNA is TGTGCCAGCAGCCCCGACAGGGCCTATGGCTACACCTTC. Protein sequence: CASSPDRAYGYTF.

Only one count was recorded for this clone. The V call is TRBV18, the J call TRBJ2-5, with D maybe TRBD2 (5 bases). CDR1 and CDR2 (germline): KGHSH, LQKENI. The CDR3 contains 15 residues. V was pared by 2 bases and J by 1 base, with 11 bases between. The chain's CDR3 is CASSPEEATQETQYF. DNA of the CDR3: TGTGCCAGCTCACCAGAGGAGGCAACCCAAGAGACCCAGTACTTC. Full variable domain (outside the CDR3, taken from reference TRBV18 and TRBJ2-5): NAGVMQNPRHLVRRRGQEARLRCSPMKGHSHVYWYRQLPEEGLKFMVYLQKENIIDESGMPKERFSAEFPKEGPSILRIQQVVRGDSAAYFCASSPEEATQETQYFGPGTRLLVL.

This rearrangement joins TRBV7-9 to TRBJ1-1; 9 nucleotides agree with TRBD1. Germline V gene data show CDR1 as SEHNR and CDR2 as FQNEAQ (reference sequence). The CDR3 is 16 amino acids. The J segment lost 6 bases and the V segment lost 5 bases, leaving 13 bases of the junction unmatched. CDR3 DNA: TGTGCCAGCAGCCGAGGCGGCACAGGGGGCTTTGCTGAAGCTTTCTTT. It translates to CASSRGGTGGFAEAFF.

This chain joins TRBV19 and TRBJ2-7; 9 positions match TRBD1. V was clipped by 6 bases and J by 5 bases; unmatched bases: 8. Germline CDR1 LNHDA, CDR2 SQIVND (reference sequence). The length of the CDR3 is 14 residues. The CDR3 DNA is TGTGCCAGTAGCACAGGGACAGGGCCCCACGAGCAGTACTTC. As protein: CASSTGTGPHEQYF.

CDR3 nucleotide sequence: TGTGCCAGCTTTAAACCCTCCCGGAGCTCCTACAATGAGCAGTTCTTC. Its translation: CASFKPSRSSYNEQFF. The chain combines TRBV28 with TRBJ2-1; D unclear. This CDR3 has 16 residues. Trimming pared 8 bases from V and 0 bases from J, leaving 17 bases between. From germline, CDR1 is MDHEN and CDR2 SYDVKM. Combining the CDR3 with reference TRBV28 and TRBJ2-1 gives the whole variable domain DVKVTQSSRYLVKRTGEKVFLECVQDMDHENMFWYRQDPGLGLRLIYFSYDVKMKEKGDIPEGYSVSREKKERFSLILESASTNQTSMYLCASFKPSRSSYNEQFFGPGTRLTVL.